The source of this TCR beta chain is a study of blood T cell repertoires in COVID-19. About the research overall: Samples representing acute and convalescent COVID-19 were sourced from the United States, Italy and Spain.

Between the trimmed V and J ends, which lost 3 bases and 2 bases, there was a span of 9 bases. This CDR3 has 13 residues. In germline, CDR1 is SGHKS, CDR2 YYEKEE (reference sequence). Measured with immunoSEQ multiplex PCR; TCRdb has only the in-frame clones, and not every one. Of 30,000 to 40,000 clones in the sample, about 90% were seen once. The sample consisted of peripheral blood. The clonotype was recovered from an elderly man with acute or convalescent COVID-19. This chain connects TRBV5-5 to TRBJ2-7; the D gene is possibly TRBD1 (6 bases). Here the CDR3 reads CASSSDSAYEQYF. The CDR3 DNA is TGTGCCAGCAGCTCGGACAGCGCCTACGAGCAGTACTTC.